This T cell receptor (beta chain) emerged from a study of OX40 agonist ivuxolimab in advanced cancers. In its sample, this clone was seen once. TCRdb's table, derived via immunoSEQ multiplex PCR, lists solely in-frame clones and lacks some. Among under 15,000 clones listed, roughly 75% were seen once. Trimming removed 1 base from V and 2 bases from J, with 2 bases in between. This CDR3 comprises 13 residues. CDR1 and CDR2 (germline): MNHNS, SASEGT. The source material was CD4+ or CD8+ T cells sorted from blood, sampled in a trial of the OX40 agonist ivuxolimab. The rearrangement uses TRBV6-1 and TRBJ2-2; D unresolved. The origin of this receptor is an adult with an advanced solid tumor such as melanoma, head and neck, liver or kidney cancer. The CDR3 sequence: CASSEVNTGELFF. CDR3 nucleotide sequence: TGTGCCAGCAGTGAAGTTAACACCGGGGAGCTGTTTTTT.